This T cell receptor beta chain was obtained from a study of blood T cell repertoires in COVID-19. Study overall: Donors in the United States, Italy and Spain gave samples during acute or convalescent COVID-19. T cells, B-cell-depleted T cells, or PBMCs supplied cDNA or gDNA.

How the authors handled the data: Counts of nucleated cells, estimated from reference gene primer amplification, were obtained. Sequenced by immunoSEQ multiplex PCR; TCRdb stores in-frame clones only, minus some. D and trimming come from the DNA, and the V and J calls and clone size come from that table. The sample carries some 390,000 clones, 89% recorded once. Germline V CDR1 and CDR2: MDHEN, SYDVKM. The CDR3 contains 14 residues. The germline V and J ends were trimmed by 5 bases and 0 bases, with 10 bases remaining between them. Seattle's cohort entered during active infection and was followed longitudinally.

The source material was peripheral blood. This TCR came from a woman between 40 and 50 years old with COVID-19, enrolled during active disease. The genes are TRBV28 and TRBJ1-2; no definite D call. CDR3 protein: CASSTPSANYGYTF. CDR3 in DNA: TGTGCCAGCAGTACACCATCAGCTAACTATGGCTACACCTTC.